This T cell receptor (beta chain) was captured by sequencing in a study of T cell responses to AZD1222 COVID-19 vaccine. General study findings and limits: Repertoires were collected only later (after the peak T cell response had occurred). Clonal diversity was possibly underestimated, and white British individuals and females predominated among donors.

Method: immunoSEQ multiplex PCR; TCRdb's copy keeps in-frame clones and lacks some. This sample has over 90,000 clones; approximately 88% occur once, and the top ten carry about 12%. On this clone itself: What it binds is unknown.

V lost 3 bases and J 8 bases, leaving 19 bases between the germline ends. This CDR3 has 16 residues. Germline loops: CDR1 MGHRA, CDR2 YSYEKL. The material was peripheral blood, obtained 28 days after the second AZD1222 dose. This clonotype was obtained from an adult who received the AZD1222 COVID-19 vaccine. V gene TRBV4-1 combines with J gene TRBJ1-4; D is undetermined. Here the CDR3 reads CASSQPEGVRGEKLFF. The CDR3 region has the DNA TGCGCCAGCAGCCAGCCGGAAGGAGTTCGGGGAGAAAAACTGTTTTTT.